The 29 T cell receptor beta chains given below trace back to one sample, sequenced in a study of identifying expanded T cells in peripheral blood. TCRdb's table, derived via immunoSEQ multiplex PCR, lists solely in-frame clones and lacks some. Of roughly 96,000 clones in the sample, around 90% were seen once. What was sequenced was blood. The receptor set was obtained from a person aged 18-70 years in good health.

CDR3 loop: CASSLNRVSAGDYNEQFF. DNA of the CDR3: TGTGCCAGTAGTCTTAACAGGGTCTCGGCGGGGGATTACAATGAGCAGTTCTTC. The chain recombines TRBV19 with TRBJ2-1; D may be TRBD2 (7 bases). V dropped 5 bases and J dropped 4 bases, with 24 bases sitting between them. Germline CDR1 and CDR2: LNHDA and SQIVND (reference sequence). There are 18 residues in the CDR3.

The chain links TRBV30 to TRBJ2-3; 7 positions match TRBD2. V gave up 2 bases and J gave up 5 bases; unmatched junction bases: 4. This CDR3 has 13 residues. Germline V gives CDR1 GTSNPN, CDR2 SVGIG (reference sequence). CDR3: CAWSIGEGDTQYF. The DNA of the CDR3 is TGTGCCTGGAGTATCGGGGAGGGAGATACGCAGTATTTT.

The V gene is TRBV12-5, the J gene TRBJ2-7; a possible D gene is TRBD1 (5 bases). This CDR3 has 13 residues. V lost 0 bases to trimming and J lost 9 bases, with 12 bases between them. Germline V CDR1 and CDR2: LGHNT, FRNRAP. This CDR3 is CASGLVGQGRQYF. For the CDR3, the DNA is TGTGCTAGTGGTTTGGTAGGGCAGGGTCGGCAGTACTTC. The full variable domain, with the rest looked up from reference TRBV12-5 and TRBJ2-7, is DARVTQTPRHKVTEMGQEVTMRCQPILGHNTVFWYRQTMMQGLELLAYFRNRAPLDDSGMPKDRFSAEMPDATLATLKIQPSEPRDSAVYFCASGLVGQGRQYFGPGTRLTVT.

This clone was observed a handful of times. The chain links TRBV9 to TRBJ1-6; D gene uncertain. The CDR3 runs to 13 residues. Trimming took off 0 bases at V and 7 bases at J, with 5 bases between the two ends. The germline gives CDR1 SGDLS, CDR2 YYNGEE. CDR3 protein: CASSVAANSPLHF. As DNA, the CDR3 is TGTGCCAGCAGCGTAGCCGCGAATTCACCCCTCCACTTT.

The chain links TRBV6-5 to TRBJ1-1, with D maybe TRBD1 (5 bases). Germline lookup yields CDR1 MNHEY and CDR2 SVGAGI. V lost 0 bases and J 1 base, leaving 9 bases between the germline ends. The CDR3 contains 15 residues. CDR3 region: CASSYSGRGNTEAFF. CDR3 DNA sequence: TGTGCCAGCAGTTACTCGGGACGGGGGAACACTGAAGCTTTCTTT.

The chain combines TRBV5-1 with TRBJ1-5; 7 bases map to TRBD1. Germline V gene lookup returns CDR1 SGHRS and CDR2 YFSETQ. The CDR3 has 15 residues. V gave up 4 bases and J gave up 3 bases; unmatched junction bases: 7. This CDR3 reads CASSATGTANQPQHF. The CDR3 region has the DNA TGCGCCAGCAGCGCGACCGGGACAGCCAATCAGCCCCAGCATTTT. The whole variable domain, remainder taken from reference TRBV5-1 and TRBJ1-5, is KAGVTQTPRYLIKTRGQQVTLSCSPISGHRSVSWYQQTPGQGLQFLFEYFSETQRNKGNFPGRFSGRQFSNSRSEMNVSTLELGDSALYLCASSATGTANQPQHFGDGTRLSIL.

This sequence joins TRBV2 and TRBJ1-5, with unresolved D. CDR3 length: 14 amino acids. Germline lookup yields CDR1 SNHLY and CDR2 FYNNEI. The V and J ends lost 2 bases and 4 bases respectively, with 9 bases between them. The CDR3 DNA follows: TGTGCCAGCAGTGAACAGGTTGCTAATCAGCCCCAGCATTTT. This encodes CASSEQVANQPQHF.

V is TRBV6-1 and J is TRBJ1-2, with TRBD1 as a possible D gene (6 bases). The CDR3 contains 13 residues. The ends were cut back, 6 bases at V and 6 bases at J, with 14 bases in the middle. Germline CDR1 MNHNS, CDR2 SASEGT. CDR3: CASRLDSLDGYTF. CDR3 DNA: TGTGCCAGCAGACTGGACAGCCTGGATGGCTACACCTTC.

The chain couples TRBV11-3 to TRBJ2-4, with D maybe TRBD1 (5 bases). Germline V gives CDR1 SGHNT, CDR2 YENEEA. Trimming took 2 bases from V and 3 from J, leaving 14 bases between them. The CDR3 is 16 residues long. CDR3 loop: CASSLNQGLGKNIQYF. CDR3 in DNA: TGTGCCAGCAGCTTAAATCAGGGTTTGGGCAAAAACATTCAGTACTTC.

V and J are TRBV18 and TRBJ2-3; 7 nucleotides line up with TRBD2. The CDR3 extends over 14 amino acids. The V gene end was trimmed by 1 base and the J gene end by 5 bases; junction bases not matched to a gene: 3. The V gene's germline CDR1 is KGHSH and CDR2 LQKENI. The CDR3 loop is CASSPRDYKDTQYF. The DNA for the CDR3 is TGTGCCAGCTCACCACGGGACTACAAAGATACGCAGTATTTT.

The J gene is TRBJ1-2, the V gene TRBV5-6; D not resolved. With 4 bases removed from V and 3 bases from J, the gap between germline ends came to 13 bases. In germline, CDR1 is SGHDT, CDR2 YYEEEE. The CDR3 has 14 amino acids. In DNA form, the CDR3 reads TGTGCCAGCAGCCTGGTGCACTCCTACTATGGCTACACCTTC. It translates to CASSLVHSYYGYTF.

DNA for the CDR3: TGTGCCAGCACTTTAAGGCCCCGGACAGGAGCAAGGGACACTGAAGCTTTCTTT. It encodes CASTLRPRTGARDTEAFF. V usage is TRBV7-8 and J usage is TRBJ1-1; the match to TRBD1 covers 7 bases. V lost 7 bases to trimming and J lost 3 bases; unmatched junction nucleotides: 20. Per the germline V gene, CDR1 is SGHVS and CDR2 is FQNEAQ. The CDR3 loop spans 18 amino acids.

The V gene is TRBV5-1, the J gene TRBJ1-2; 7 positions agree with TRBD1. The length of the CDR3 is 15 residues. The junction had 10 bases not matched to a gene; V was cut back by 4 bases and J by 4 bases. CDR1 and CDR2 from the germline V gene are SGHRS and YFSETQ. The CDR3 bases are TGCGCCAGCAGCCTCAGACAGGGAAGTACCTATGGCTACACCTTC. It yields the protein CASSLRQGSTYGYTF.

This clone was seen once. The chain recombines TRBV6-1 with TRBJ2-7; D possibly corresponds to TRBD2 (5 bases). The V end lost 6 bases, the J end lost 2 bases, and 11 bases lay between the germline ends. The CDR3 contains 13 residues. From germline, CDR1 is MNHNS and CDR2 SASEGT. DNA for the CDR3: TGTGCCAGCAGCCCAGGAGGCCCCTACGAGCAGTACTTC. Its protein is CASSPGGPYEQYF.

The chain carries TRBV19 and TRBJ2-7; 8 nucleotides line up with TRBD2. In germline, CDR1 is LNHDA, CDR2 SQIVND (reference sequence). The CDR3 totals 14 residues. J was trimmed by 3 bases and V by 8 bases; bases with no gene match: 9. Here the CDR3 reads CASSKAGDGYEQYF. In DNA form, the CDR3 reads TGTGCCAGTTCAAAAGCGGGAGACGGCTACGAGCAGTACTTC.

The chain carries TRBV10-2 and TRBJ2-1; D not resolved. The CDR3 loop spans 14 amino acids. The germline gives CDR1 WSHSY, CDR2 SAAADI. Trimming left V 7 bases short and J 8 bases short, with 18 bases between. The CDR3 nucleotides are TGCGCCAGCAAGAGCCGAGACCTAAGAGATGAGCAGTTCTTC. This sequence encodes CASKSRDLRDEQFF.

This chain connects TRBV7-9 to TRBJ1-1; perhaps TRBD1 as D (6 bases). Trimming left V 5 bases short and J 8 bases short, with 12 bases between. Germline V gene lookup returns CDR1 SEHNR and CDR2 FQNEAQ (reference sequence). This CDR3 contains 12 residues. DNA for the CDR3: TGTGCCAGCAGCCCCCGGACAGCCGAAGCTTTCTTT. Translation gives CASSPRTAEAFF. The full variable domain, rest sourced from reference TRBV7-9 and TRBJ1-1, is DTGVSQNPRHKITKRGQNVTFRCDPISEHNRLYWYRQTLGQGPEFLTYFQNEAQLEKSRLLSDRFSAERPKGSFSTLEIQRTEQGDSAMYLCASSPRTAEAFFGQGTRLTVV.

The chain links TRBV5-1 to TRBJ1-1; 9 nucleotides line up with TRBD1. The CDR3 contains 15 residues. CDR1 and CDR2 from the germline V gene are SGHRS and YFSETQ. Losses at the gene ends were 4 bases for V and 1 base for J; bases not matched to a gene: 5. This CDR3 is CASSATGQGNTEAFF. In DNA, the CDR3 is TGCGCCAGCAGCGCAACGGGACAGGGGAACACTGAAGCTTTCTTT.

The rearrangement joins TRBV5-1 to TRBJ2-7; TRBD2 matches at 8 bases. Trimming removed 6 bases from V and 0 bases from J; junction bases left unmatched: 8. CDR3 size: 15 residues. Per germline, CDR1 SGHRS and CDR2 YFSETQ. The CDR3 DNA reads TGCGCCAGCAACGTGGGGCGGGGGGACTCCTACGAGCAGTACTTC. Encoded protein: CASNVGRGDSYEQYF.

In its sample, this clone was seen a few times. The chain has TRBV27 and TRBJ1-4, with 11 bases that match TRBD1. The J segment lost 11 bases and the V segment lost 6 bases, leaving 14 bases of the junction unmatched. CDR3 length: 16 residues. CDR1 and CDR2 (germline): MNHEY, SMNVEV (reference sequence). DNA of the CDR3: TGTGCCAGCAGCCCAATGGACAGGGGGCGTTTCGGGAAACTGTTTTTT. It encodes CASSPMDRGRFGKLFF.

The rearrangement links TRBV6-1 to TRBJ2-7; D is ambiguous. Trimming pared 4 bases from V and 3 bases from J, leaving 4 bases between. CDR3 size: 11 residues. Germline assignment: CDR1 MNHNS and CDR2 SASEGT. This CDR3 reads CASSVVYEQYF. The CDR3 DNA sequence: TGTGCCAGCAGTGTGGTCTACGAGCAGTACTTC.

The chain combines TRBV4-2 with TRBJ1-2, with a possible D match to TRBD1 (5 bases). The CDR3 extends over 12 amino acids. The V end was cut by 4 bases, the J end by 10 bases, with 13 bases between. Germline values: CDR1 LGHNA, CDR2 YNFKEQ. The chain's CDR3 is CASSPRGTLYTF. DNA for the CDR3: TGTGCCAGCAGCCCCAGAGGGACCCTCTACACCTTC.

This chain joins TRBV27 and TRBJ2-3, with TRBD2 identical over 9 bases. The V segment lost 5 bases and the J segment 2 bases; nucleotides outside the gene matches: 5. Germline CDR1 reads MNHEY; CDR2 reads SMNVEV (reference sequence). There are 15 residues in the CDR3. CDR3 sequence: CASSTWTSDTDTQYF. CDR3 in DNA: TGTGCCAGCAGTACGTGGACTAGCGACACAGATACGCAGTATTTT.

The V gene is TRBV13, the J gene TRBJ2-7; TRBD2 agrees at 10 bases. The CDR3 is 15 residues long. Germline V gene lookup returns CDR1 PRHDT and CDR2 FYEKMQ (reference sequence). The ends lost 2 bases at V and 1 base at J; junction bases unmatched: 2. CDR3 sequence: CASSLRTSGSYEQYF. Here the CDR3 DNA reads TGTGCCAGCAGCTTACGGACTAGCGGATCCTACGAGCAGTACTTC.

This clone was observed a few times. The genes are TRBV7-3 and TRBJ1-2, with D possibly matching TRBD1 (6 bases). V lost 4 bases to trimming and J lost 8 bases, with 11 bases between them. This CDR3 region has 12 residues. The germline gives CDR1 SGHTA, CDR2 FQGTGA. The CDR3 nucleotides are TGTGCCAGCAGCTCACAGGGTCACGGCTACACCTTC. It specifies CASSSQGHGYTF.

This chain links TRBV7-9 with TRBJ2-7; D is ambiguous. V lost 0 bases and J 3 bases, leaving 6 bases between the germline ends. The germline V gene encodes CDR1 SEHNR and CDR2 FQNEAQ (reference sequence). This CDR3 region has 13 residues. CDR3 residues: CASSLARNYEQYF. The DNA of the CDR3 is TGTGCCAGCAGCTTAGCCCGGAACTACGAGCAGTACTTC.

The chain couples TRBV29-1 to TRBJ1-2; 8 bases map to TRBD1. CDR3 length: 14 amino acids. Trimming took 2 bases from V and 7 from J; bases not matched to a gene: 9. Germline V gene sequence: CDR1 SQVTM, CDR2 ANQGSEA. The CDR3 nucleotides read TGCAGCGTTGAAATACTGACAGGGGTGGGTGGCTACACCTTC. Protein: CSVEILTGVGGYTF. The complete variable domain, with remaining parts taken from reference TRBV29-1 and TRBJ1-2, reads SAVISQKPSRDICQRGTSLTIQCQVDSQVTMMFWYRQQPGQSLTLIATANQGSEATYESGFVIDKFPISRPNLTFSTLTVSNMSPEDSSIYLCSVEILTGVGGYTFGSGTRLTVV.

The gene calls are TRBV9 and TRBJ2-1; maybe TRBD2 (5 bases). Trimming took 4 bases from V and 0 from J, leaving 14 bases between them. CDR1 and CDR2 from the germline V gene are SGDLS and YYNGEE. The CDR3 sequence is 16 residues long. CDR3 in amino acids: CASSRRGISSYNEQFF. The DNA for the CDR3 is TGTGCCAGCAGCCGCCGAGGGATTAGCTCCTACAATGAGCAGTTCTTC.

The V and J genes are TRBV19 and TRBJ2-1; a weak D match, TRBD2 (5 bases). The CDR3 contains 13 residues. V lost 1 base and J lost 10, with 11 bases in between. Germline V gene sequence: CDR1 LNHDA, CDR2 SQIVND (reference sequence). The CDR3 nucleotides read TGTGCCAGTAGTATAGGCGGGCTGGCCGAGCAGTTCTTC. Translated, it gives CASSIGGLAEQFF. The full variable domain, rest sourced from reference TRBV19 and TRBJ2-1, is DGGITQSPKYLFRKEGQNVTLSCEQNLNHDAMYWYRQDPGQGLRLIYYSQIVNDFQKGDIAEGYSVSREKKESFPLTVTSAQKNPTAFYLCASSIGGLAEQFFGPGTRLTVL.